This TCR beta chain was captured by sequencing in a study of vaccination effects on CD4 cells after COVID-19. In the study overall: Every participant took two doses of the BNT162b2 or mRNA-1273 vaccine.

Sequencing used immunoSEQ multiplex PCR; TCRdb keeps in-frame clones, though not all of them. The sample has 70,000 or so clones; roughly 74% are singletons. Overall study findings and caveats: By a late point after vaccination, infection- and vaccine-induced clones had shrunk markedly through clonal contraction.

Germline-derived CDR1 and CDR2 are MGHRA and YSYEKL. The CDR3 length is 16 residues. V was pared by 3 bases and J by 0 bases, with 4 bases of the junction left unmatched. Turning to this clone: Its antigen remains unidentified.

After expansion with viral peptide pools in the ViraFEST assay, antigen-specific CD4+ T cells were sequenced. Once cultured for more than nine days, the cells underwent separation to obtain CD4+ T cells. Vaccinated recipients, who were negative for nucleocapsid antibodies, had no history of SARS-CoV-2 infection. IL-2 at 9.5 to 10 IU/ml and peptides at 9.5 to 10 ug/ml were added to cultured PBMC, about 1.8 million per well. Half-medium replacement with IL-2 medium occurred on days 3 and 7. The V call is TRBV4-1, the J call TRBJ1-5; 8 bases are shared with TRBD1. The specimen was CD4+ T cells from PBMCs cultured with HCoV-NL63 spike peptides, collected before COVID-19 vaccination. This sequence originates from a human donor who received a COVID-19 vaccine. The CDR3 sequence is CASSQAGGPSNQPQHF. The DNA of the CDR3 is TGCGCCAGCAGCCAGGCAGGGGGCCCTAGCAATCAGCCCCAGCATTTT.